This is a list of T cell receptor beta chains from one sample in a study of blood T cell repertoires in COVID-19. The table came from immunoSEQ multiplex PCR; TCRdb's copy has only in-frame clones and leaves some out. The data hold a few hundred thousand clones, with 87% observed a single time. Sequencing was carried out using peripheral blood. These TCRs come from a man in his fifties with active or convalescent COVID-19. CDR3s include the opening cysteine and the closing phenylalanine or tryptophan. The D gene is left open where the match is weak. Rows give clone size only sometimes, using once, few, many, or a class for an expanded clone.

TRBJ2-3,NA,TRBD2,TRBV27,TGTGCCAGCAGTTTCGGGCTAGCGGGGGGGCAGGTAGATACGCAGTATTTT,CASSFGLAGGQVDTQYF
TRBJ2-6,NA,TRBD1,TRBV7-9,TGTGCCAGCAGCTCCCAGGGGGCTGGGGCCAACGTCCTGACTTTC,CASSSQGAGANVLTF
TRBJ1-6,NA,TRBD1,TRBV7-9,TGTGCCAGCAGCCTAACCGGGACAGCTAATTCACCCCTCCACTTT,CASSLTGTANSPLHF
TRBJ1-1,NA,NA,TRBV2,TGTGCCAGCAGTTCCACAGGAGCGAACACTGAAGCTTTCTTT,CASSSTGANTEAFF
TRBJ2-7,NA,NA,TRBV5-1,TGCGCCAGCAGAATGGGAGCAGCTACGCAGCAGTACTTC,CASRMGAATQQYF
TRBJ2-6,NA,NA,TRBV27,TGTGCCAGAGGACCCCAGGACTTTCTTAGCTCTGGGGCCAACGTCCTGACTTTC,CARGPQDFLSSGANVLTF
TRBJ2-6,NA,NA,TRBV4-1,TGCGCCAGCAGCCATGGGGGGGCGCGTCAAGCTGGGGCCAACGTCCTGACTTTC,CASSHGGARQAGANVLTF
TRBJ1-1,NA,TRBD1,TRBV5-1,TGCGCCAGCAGCCGCCGACAGGGGAACACTGAAGCTTTCTTT,CASSRRQGNTEAFF
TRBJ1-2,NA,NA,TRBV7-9,TGTGCCAGCAGCGCCTGGGGCGGTTCCGGCTACACCTTC,CASSAWGGSGYTF
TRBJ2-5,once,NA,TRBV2,TGTGCCAGCAGTAAGGAGAGGGGGAACCAAGAGACCCAGTACTTC,CASSKERGNQETQYF
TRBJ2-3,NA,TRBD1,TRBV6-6,TGTGCCAGCAGTTTGACAGGGAGAACAGATACGCAGTATTTT,CASSLTGRTDTQYF
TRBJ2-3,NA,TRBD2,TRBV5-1,TGCGCCAGCAGCTCTAGCGGGGCTAGCACAGATACGCAGTATTTT,CASSSSGASTDTQYF
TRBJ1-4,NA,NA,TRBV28,TGTGCCAGCAGTTTACAGTATACGACAACTAATGAAAAACTGTTTTTT,CASSLQYTTTNEKLFF
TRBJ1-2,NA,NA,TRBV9,TGTGCCAGCAGCGATGGGGAGAGTTCCTTCTATGGCTACACCTTC,CASSDGESSFYGYTF
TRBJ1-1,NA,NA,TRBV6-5,TGTGCCAGCAACCCCCAGGGTTCCCTTGGAGCTTTCTTT,CASNPQGSLGAFF
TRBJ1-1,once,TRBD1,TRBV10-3,TGTGCCATCAGTGGCTTTACAGGGGGCGTGGGCACTGAAGCTTTCTTT,CAISGFTGGVGTEAFF
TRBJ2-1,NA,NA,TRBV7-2,TGTGCCAGCAGTTTAACAGGGAGAGATGAGCAGTTCTTC,CASSLTGRDEQFF
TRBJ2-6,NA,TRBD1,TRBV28,TGTGCCAGCACCTCCAACAGGGGGACTGGGGCCAACGTCCTGACTTTC,CASTSNRGTGANVLTF
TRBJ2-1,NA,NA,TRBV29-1,TGCAGCGTTGACTCGGCCAGGGCCAACAATGAGCAGTTCTTC,CSVDSARANNEQFF
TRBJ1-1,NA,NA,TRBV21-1,TGTGCCAGCAGCAAAGCTTCCCGTGACAGGGACGGTTTGAACACTGAAGCTTTCTTT,CASSKASRDRDGLNTEAFF
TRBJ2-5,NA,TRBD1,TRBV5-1,TGCGCCAGCAGCTTGGGGACAGGGGAAGAGACCCAGTACTTC,CASSLGTGEETQYF
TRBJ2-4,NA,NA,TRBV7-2,TGTGCCAGCAGCTCGAGTCCCGGGACATTAGCCAAAAACATTCAGTACTTC,CASSSSPGTLAKNIQYF
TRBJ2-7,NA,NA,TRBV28,TGTGCCAGCAGGCAGGGTTTCAACGAGCAGTACTTC,CASRQGFNEQYF
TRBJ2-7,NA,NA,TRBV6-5,TGTGCCAGCAGTCGGTGGCTACAGGGTTCTTACGAGCAGTACTTC,CASSRWLQGSYEQYF
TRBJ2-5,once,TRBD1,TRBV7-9,TGTGCCAGCAGCTTTACCACAGGGGCCGGGGACGAGACCCAGTACTTC,CASSFTTGAGDETQYF
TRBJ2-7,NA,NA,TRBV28,TGTGCCAGCAGTTCTACAGGGTCAGGAAGGGAGCAGTACTTC,CASSSTGSGREQYF
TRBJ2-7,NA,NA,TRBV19,TGTGCCAGTAGTATTGGACAGTCCTACGAGCAGTACTTC,CASSIGQSYEQYF
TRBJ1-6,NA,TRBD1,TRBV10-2,TGCGCCATCCGACAGGGAAATAATTCACCCCTCCACTTT,CAIRQGNNSPLHF